The T cell receptor beta chain described here comes from a study of T cells in Graves' hyperthyroidism and ophthalmopathy. The length of the CDR3 is 13 residues. The germline V and J ends were trimmed by 2 bases and 0 bases, with 8 bases remaining between them. Germline V gene sequence: CDR1 DFQATT, CDR2 SNEGSKA (reference sequence). This clonotype came up many times. TCR beta CDR3 region amplification was performed from RNA transcripts. The HTBI primer set was used in a first-round RT-PCR of the TCR CDR3. TCRdb ran MiXCR on the multiplex PCR reads and lists one entry per CDR3 protein. The table includes about 350,000 distinct CDR3 sequences, approximately 18% detected once.

Sequencing was carried out using blood. The rearrangement links TRBV20-1 to TRBJ2-7; D gene uncertain. The receptor comes from a woman aged 25 to 39 with Graves' hyperthyroidism that later progressed to Graves' ophthalmopathy. The CDR3 loop is CSARRPTSYEQYF. The CDR3 region has the DNA TGCAGTGCTAGACGGCCAACCTCCTACGAGCAGTACTTC.